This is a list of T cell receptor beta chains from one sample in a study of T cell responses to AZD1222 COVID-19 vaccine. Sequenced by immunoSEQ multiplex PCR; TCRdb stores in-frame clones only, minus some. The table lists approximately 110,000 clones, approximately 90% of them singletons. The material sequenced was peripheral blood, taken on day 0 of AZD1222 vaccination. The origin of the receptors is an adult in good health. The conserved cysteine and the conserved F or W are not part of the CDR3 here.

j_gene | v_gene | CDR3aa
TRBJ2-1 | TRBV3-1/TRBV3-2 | ASSQAGRSYNEQF
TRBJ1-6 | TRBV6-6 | ASTLEGGSPLH
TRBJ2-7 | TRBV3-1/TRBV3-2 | ASSHYGRALYEQY
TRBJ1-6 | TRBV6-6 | ASSYSRGEGSPLH
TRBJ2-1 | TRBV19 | ASSIGSHYNEQF
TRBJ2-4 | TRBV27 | ASREGTDIQY
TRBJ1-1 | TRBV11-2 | ASSSEWGTEAF
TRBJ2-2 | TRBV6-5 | ASSFRDTGELF
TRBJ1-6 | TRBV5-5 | ASSVGSYNSPLH
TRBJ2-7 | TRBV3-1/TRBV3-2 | ASSPGTSVGQY
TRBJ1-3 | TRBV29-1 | SVGVSSGNTIY
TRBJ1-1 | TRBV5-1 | ASSLDRTEAF
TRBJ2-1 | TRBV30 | AWRGGSYNEQF
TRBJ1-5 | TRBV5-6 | ASSPWGDGNQPQH
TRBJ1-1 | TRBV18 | ASSPRGYMNTEAF